This T cell receptor beta chain comes out of a study of blood T cells in healthy people across ages. The overall study: When template switching was applied, about one barcoded beta molecule was captured per two T cells. Notes on the study in general: Roughly linear age-related decline in beta diversity appeared, significant by age roughly 40.

This clonotype came up a few times. Its matching antigen is unknown. A second PCR of roughly 7 to 11 cycles used a sample-barcoded 5' primer and a J-beta primer mix. In TCRdb, the 5' RACE reads were re-called with MiXCR into one record per CDR3 protein. The table has 790,000 or so distinct CDR3 sequences, around three fifths seen once. Looked up from germline, CDR1 is LGHDT and CDR2 is YNNKEL (reference sequence). This CDR3 has 14 amino acids. The J segment lost 0 bases and the V segment lost 8 bases, leaving 6 bases of the junction unmatched. The sample, approximately 11 milliliters of peripheral blood, was drawn from each donor. Samples had at least 6.5 million PBMCs isolated from them.

The sequence was collected from a man in his forties in good health. The chain links TRBV3-1 to TRBJ2-5; 7 positions agree with TRBD1. Sequenced: blood. The CDR3 DNA sequence: TGTGCCAGCGGAGAGACAGGGAACCAAGAGACCCAGTACTTC. This translates into CASGETGNQETQYF.